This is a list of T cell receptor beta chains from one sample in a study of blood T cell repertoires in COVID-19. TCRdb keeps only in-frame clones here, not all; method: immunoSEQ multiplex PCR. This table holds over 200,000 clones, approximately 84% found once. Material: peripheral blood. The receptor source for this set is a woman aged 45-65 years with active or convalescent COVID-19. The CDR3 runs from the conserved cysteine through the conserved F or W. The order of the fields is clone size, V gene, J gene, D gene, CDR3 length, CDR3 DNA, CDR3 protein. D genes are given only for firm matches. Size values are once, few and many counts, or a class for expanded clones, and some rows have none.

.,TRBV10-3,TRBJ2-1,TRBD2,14,TGTGCCATCGAGGGTAGCGGGGGGCGGAATGAGCAGTTCTTC,CAIEGSGGRNEQFF
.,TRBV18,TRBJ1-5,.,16,TGTGCCAGCTCACCGCAGGGTCCGGGAGGCAATCAGCCCCAGCATTTT,CASSPQGPGGNQPQHF
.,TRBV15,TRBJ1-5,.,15,TGTGCCACCAGCAGAGATCCCGGGGGAAGTCAGCCCCAGCATTTT,CATSRDPGGSQPQHF
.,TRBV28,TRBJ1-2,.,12,TGTGCCGGTGGGGGGACTTTGCTGGGCTACACCTTC,CAGGGTLLGYTF
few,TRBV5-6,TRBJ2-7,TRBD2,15,TGTGCCAGCAGCTGGGGGAGCGGGAGGAACCACGAGCAGTACTTC,CASSWGSGRNHEQYF
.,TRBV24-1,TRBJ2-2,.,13,TGTGCCACCAGTGATCCGGACTTGTTGGAGCTGTTTTTT,CATSDPDLLELFF
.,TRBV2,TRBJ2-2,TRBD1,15,TGTGCCAGCGGTTCACGAAGGACAGGGGATAGGGAGCTGTTTTTT,CASGSRRTGDRELFF
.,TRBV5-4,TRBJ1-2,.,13,TGTGCCTTGGGACGGGCAGGGGACTATGGCTACACCTTC,CALGRAGDYGYTF
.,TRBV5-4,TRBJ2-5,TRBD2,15,TGTGCCAGCAGCTTAACTAGCGGGGTGCAAGAGACCCAGTACTTC,CASSLTSGVQETQYF
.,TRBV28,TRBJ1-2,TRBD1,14,TGTGCCAGCGTGGGGACAGGGGCTCTCTATGGCTACACCTTC,CASVGTGALYGYTF
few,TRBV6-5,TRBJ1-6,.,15,TGTGCCAGCAGGACTCCGGCACGGGATAATTCACCCCTCCACTTT,CASRTPARDNSPLHF
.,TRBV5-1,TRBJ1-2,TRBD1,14,TGCGCCAGCAGCTGGTTGGACAGGGAGGGTGGCTACACCTTC,CASSWLDREGGYTF
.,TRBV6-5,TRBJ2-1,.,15,TGTGCCAGCAGTTACTCGAGCCAGGGTAGCAATGAGCAGTTCTTC,CASSYSSQGSNEQFF
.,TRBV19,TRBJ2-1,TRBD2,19,TGTGCCAGTAGTATAGCGGGACTAGCGGGAGGAAGCTCCTACAATGAGCAGTTCTTC,CASSIAGLAGGSSYNEQFF
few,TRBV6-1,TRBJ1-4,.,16,TGTGCCAGCAGTGAAGCGCTCGAGGGATCTAATGAAAAACTGTTTTTT,CASSEALEGSNEKLFF
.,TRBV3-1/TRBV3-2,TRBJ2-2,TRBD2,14,TGTGCCAGCAGCCCGGGGGGAGACACCGGGGAGCTGTTTTTT,CASSPGGDTGELFF
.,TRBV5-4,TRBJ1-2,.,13,TGTGCCAGCAGCCCCGAGGGGGAGTATGGCTACACCTTC,CASSPEGEYGYTF
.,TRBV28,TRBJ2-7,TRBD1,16,TGTGCCAGCACTACCACCGGGACAGGGGCCTCCTACGAGCAGTACTTC,CASTTTGTGASYEQYF
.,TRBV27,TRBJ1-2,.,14,TGTGCCAGCAGTTTACAGGGAAAAGGATATGGCTACACCTTC,CASSLQGKGYGYTF
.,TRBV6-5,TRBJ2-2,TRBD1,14,TGTGCCAGCAGAAACAGGGGGCGCACCGGGGAGCTGTTTTTT,CASRNRGRTGELFF
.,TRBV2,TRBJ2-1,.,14,TGTGCCAGCAGTGCTAGTCAGGGGGGAAATGAGCAGTTCTTC,CASSASQGGNEQFF
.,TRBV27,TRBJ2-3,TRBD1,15,TGTGCCAGCACCGTCCGGACAGGGGGCGCAGATACGCAGTATTTT,CASTVRTGGADTQYF
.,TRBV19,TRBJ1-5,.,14,TGTGCCAGTAGTATTATCGGGAGCAATCAGCCCCAGCATTTT,CASSIIGSNQPQHF
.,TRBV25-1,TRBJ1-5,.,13,TGTGCCAGCAGTGAATACGGGGATCAGCCCCAGCATTTT,CASSEYGDQPQHF
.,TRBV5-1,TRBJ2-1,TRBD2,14,TGCGCCAGCAGCTCTAGCGGGAGCGAATATGAGCAGTTCTTC,CASSSSGSEYEQFF
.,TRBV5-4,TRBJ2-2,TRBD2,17,TGTGCCAGCAGCCCTCCTAGCGGGACCGTCTCGACCGGGGAGCTGTTTTTT,CASSPPSGTVSTGELFF
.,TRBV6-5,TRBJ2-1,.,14,TGTGCCAGCACAGGAGGGCTGGACTACAATGAGCAGTTCTTC,CASTGGLDYNEQFF
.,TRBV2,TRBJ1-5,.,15,TGTGCCAGCAGTTTACAGGGTGTGAGCAATCAGCCCCAGCATTTT,CASSLQGVSNQPQHF
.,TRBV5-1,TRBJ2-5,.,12,TGCGCCAGCAGCTTTGAGGAAGAGACCCAGTACTTC,CASSFEEETQYF
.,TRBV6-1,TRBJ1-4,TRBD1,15,TGTGCCAGCAGTCCGCCCAGGGGGCCGAGTGAAAAACTGTTTTTT,CASSPPRGPSEKLFF
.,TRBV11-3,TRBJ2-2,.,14,TGTGCCAGCAGCTCCGACTCGAACACCGGGGAGCTGTTTTTT,CASSSDSNTGELFF
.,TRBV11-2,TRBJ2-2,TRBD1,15,TGTGCCAGCAGCCCAGGGACAGGGTACACCGGGGAGCTGTTTTTT,CASSPGTGYTGELFF
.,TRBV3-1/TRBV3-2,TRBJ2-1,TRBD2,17,TGTGCCAGCAGCCAGACTAGCGGGAAGGGGCGTTGGGATGAGCAGTTCTTC,CASSQTSGKGRWDEQFF
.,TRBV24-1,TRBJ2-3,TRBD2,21,TGTGCCACCAGTGATCCCTGGACCGGGACTAGCGGGAGGGCCCGCGCAGATACGCAGTATTTT,CATSDPWTGTSGRARADTQYF
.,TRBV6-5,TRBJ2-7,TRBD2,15,TGTGCCAGCAGCTCATTCGGGGGGGGGACCTACGAGCAGTACTTC,CASSSFGGGTYEQYF
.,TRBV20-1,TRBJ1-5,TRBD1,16,TGCAGTGCTAGTCGGCAGGGGGCGAGAAGCAATCAGCCCCAGCATTTT,CSASRQGARSNQPQHF
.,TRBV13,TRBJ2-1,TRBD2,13,TGTGCCAGCAGCCGGACTAGCGGGAGTGAGCAGTTCTTC,CASSRTSGSEQFF
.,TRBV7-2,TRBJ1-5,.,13,TGTGCCAGCAGCCTTTCGGGGGATCAGCCCCAGCATTTT,CASSLSGDQPQHF
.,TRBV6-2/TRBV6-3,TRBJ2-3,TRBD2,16,TGTGCCAGCAGTTACTCCGCGGGAGGAGGCACAGATACGCAGTATTTT,CASSYSAGGGTDTQYF
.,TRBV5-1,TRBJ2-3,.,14,TGCGCCAGCACGGTGGGGGCTGGCACAGATACGCAGTATTTT,CASTVGAGTDTQYF
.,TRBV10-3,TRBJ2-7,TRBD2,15,TGTGCCATCAACCCCTCCAGCGGGATGACCTACGAGCAGTACTTC,CAINPSSGMTYEQYF
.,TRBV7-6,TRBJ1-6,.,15,TGTGCCAGCAGCTTAGAACAGGCTGGGAATTCACCCCTCCACTTT,CASSLEQAGNSPLHF
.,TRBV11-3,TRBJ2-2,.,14,TGTGCCAGCAGCTTAAGGGGTGACACCGGGGAGCTGTTTTTT,CASSLRGDTGELFF
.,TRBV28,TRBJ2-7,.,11,TGTGCCAGCAGTTTCACCTACGAGCAGTACTTC,CASSFTYEQYF
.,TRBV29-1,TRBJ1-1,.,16,TGCAGCGTTGAAAGGGGTTACGGACGGATGAACACTGAAGCTTTCTTT,CSVERGYGRMNTEAFF
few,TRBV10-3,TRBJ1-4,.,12,TGTGCCATCAGCGACAAGGGGGAAAAACTGTTTTTT,CAISDKGEKLFF
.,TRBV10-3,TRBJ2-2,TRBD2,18,TGTGCCATCAGTGGGACTAGCGGGAAGGGGGCGAACACCGGGGAGCTGTTTTTT,CAISGTSGKGANTGELFF
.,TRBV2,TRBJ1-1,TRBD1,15,TGTGCCAGCAGTGAGGAGGACAGGTTGAACACTGAAGCTTTCTTT,CASSEEDRLNTEAFF
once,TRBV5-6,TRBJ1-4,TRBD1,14,TGTGCCAGCAGCTTCGGGACAGGGGCAGAGAAACTGTTTTTT,CASSFGTGAEKLFF
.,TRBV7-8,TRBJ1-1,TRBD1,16,TGTGCCAGCAGGCGTAAAGGGACAGGATACTACACTGAAGCTTTCTTT,CASRRKGTGYYTEAFF
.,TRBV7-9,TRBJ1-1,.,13,TGTGCCAGCAGCTTAGAAGCTTACACTGAAGCTTTCTTT,CASSLEAYTEAFF
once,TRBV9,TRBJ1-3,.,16,TGTGCCAGCAGCGTAGGCGGGTCCCCCTCTGGAAACACCATATATTTT,CASSVGGSPSGNTIYF
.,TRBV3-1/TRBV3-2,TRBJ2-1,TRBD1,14,TGTGCCAGCAGCCAAGAACAGGGGGCCGATGAGCAGTTCTTC,CASSQEQGADEQFF
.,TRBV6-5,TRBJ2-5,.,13,TGTGCCAGCGCCCGGGGAGTTCAAGAGACCCAGTACTTC,CASARGVQETQYF